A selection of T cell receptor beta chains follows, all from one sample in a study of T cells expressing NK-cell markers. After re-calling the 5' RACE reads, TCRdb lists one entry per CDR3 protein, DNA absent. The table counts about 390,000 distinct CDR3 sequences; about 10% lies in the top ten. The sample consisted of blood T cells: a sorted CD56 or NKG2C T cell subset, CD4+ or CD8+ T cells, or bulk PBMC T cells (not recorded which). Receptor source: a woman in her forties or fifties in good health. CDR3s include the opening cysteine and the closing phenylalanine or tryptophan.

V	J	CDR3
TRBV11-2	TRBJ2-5	CASSLVASGTETQYF
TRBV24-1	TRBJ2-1	CATGLGNEQFF
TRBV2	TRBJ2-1	CASSEDRGAYNEQFF
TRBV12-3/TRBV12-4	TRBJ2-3	CASTRDGSTDTQYF
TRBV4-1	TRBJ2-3	CASSLLAQVLPDTQYF
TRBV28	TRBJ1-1	CARGTGTRGLF
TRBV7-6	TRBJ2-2	CASSSGLAGGPYIGELFF
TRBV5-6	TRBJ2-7	CASSLGQPNKEQYF
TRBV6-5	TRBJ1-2	CASSSRTGGKGNYGYTF
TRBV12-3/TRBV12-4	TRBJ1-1	CASSFLTGGGSTEAFF